These T cell receptor beta chains were read from a single sample in a study of blood T cell repertoires in COVID-19. The method was immunoSEQ multiplex PCR; TCRdb's version includes in-frame clones alone and lacks a portion of them. The sample includes approximately 250,000 clones, more than 75% of them seen just once. Sequencing was performed on peripheral blood. The receptors were sampled from a woman aged 55-75 years with COVID-19, enrolled during active disease. The CDR3 runs from the conserved cysteine through the conserved F or W. Fields, in order: V gene, J gene, CDR3 protein.

TRBV28	TRBJ2-3	CASSFGGQAADTQYF
TRBV5-6	TRBJ1-2	CASSLEGDPNYGYTF
TRBV30	TRBJ1-6	CAEGFGSPLHF
TRBV7-2	TRBJ2-5	CASSLQGQGQETQYF
TRBV15	TRBJ1-4	CATSDRQGWNEKLFF
TRBV25-1	TRBJ1-4	CASSAPTGIGEKLFF
TRBV28	TRBJ1-4	CASTQEAFEKLFF
TRBV7-9	TRBJ1-1	CASSQRQGTEAFF
TRBV3-1/TRBV3-2	TRBJ2-5	CASSHGTGQETQYF
TRBV3-1/TRBV3-2	TRBJ1-2	CASSQDNGYTF
TRBV2	TRBJ2-5	CASSGQWETQYF
TRBV6-2/TRBV6-3	TRBJ2-7	CASSSTSGYEQYF
TRBV11-2	TRBJ2-5	CASSRERRDWAQYF
TRBV6-2/TRBV6-3	TRBJ2-3	CASNPAGVADTQYF
TRBV24-1	TRBJ2-1	CATSDVNSQFF
TRBV30	TRBJ2-3	CAWADGRSTDTQYF
TRBV7-9	TRBJ2-1	CASSALRNEQFF